The rows below give T cell receptor beta chains drawn from one sample of a study of OX40 agonist ivuxolimab in advanced cancers. TCRdb keeps only in-frame clones here, not all; method: immunoSEQ multiplex PCR. Altogether around 67,000 clones are present, about 90% being singletons, with the ten largest covering roughly 1.3%. The sequenced sample was CD4+ or CD8+ T cells sorted from blood, obtained in a trial of the OX40 agonist ivuxolimab. The receptors derive from an adult with an advanced solid tumor such as melanoma, head and neck, liver or kidney cancer. Each CDR3 is given with its conserved first and last residue. A D gene is named only where the DNA matches it firmly. Size is stated for part of the rows, as once, few or many counts, or as a class when the clone is expanded.

NA	TRBV4-1	NA	TRBJ2-1	TGCGCCAGCAGCCTAGGCCGGCGCGGTGAGCAGTTCTTC	CASSLGRRGEQFF
NA	TRBV4-1	NA	TRBJ1-5	TGCGCCAGCAGCCAAGAGGGTGGTGGAAATCAGCCCCAGCATTTT	CASSQEGGGNQPQHF
NA	TRBV5-1	TRBD2	TRBJ2-7	TGCGCCAGCAGCCCTAGCGGGGATTGGCACGAGCAGTACTTC	CASSPSGDWHEQYF
NA	TRBV6-5	NA	TRBJ1-6	TGTGCCAGCAGTATTCCGGGTTCACCCCTCCACTTT	CASSIPGSPLHF
NA	TRBV9	TRBD2	TRBJ2-3	TGTGCCAGCAGCGCCGGGACTAGCGGGGATACGCAGTATTTT	CASSAGTSGDTQYF
NA	TRBV6-5	NA	TRBJ1-3	TGTGCCAGCACCTCAGGCGGTGGAAACACCATATATTTT	CASTSGGGNTIYF
NA	TRBV5-1	TRBD1	TRBJ2-5	TGCGCCAGCAGCTTCCAGACTACAGGGGCAGAGACCCAGTACTTC	CASSFQTTGAETQYF
NA	TRBV20-1	NA	TRBJ1-2	TGCAGTGTAGGGAACATTGGTGGCTACACCTTC	CSVGNIGGYTF
NA	TRBV2	NA	TRBJ2-5	TGTGCCAGCTTAGGGGGGTGGGGGGTCCCGGGTGAGACCCAGTACTTC	CASLGGWGVPGETQYF
NA	TRBV6-5	NA	TRBJ1-2	TGTGCCAGCAGCCCTCAAAACCTCCGTGGCTACACCTTC	CASSPQNLRGYTF
once	TRBV29-1	NA	TRBJ1-2	TGCAGCGTTGAAGATCTGGTCAGGGCCTATGGCTACACCTTC	CSVEDLVRAYGYTF
NA	TRBV5-1	NA	TRBJ2-7	TGCGCCAGCAGCTTGGAAGGGGGAGCTCAGGACGAGCAGTACTTC	CASSLEGGAQDEQYF
NA	TRBV28	TRBD1	TRBJ2-5	TGTGCCAGCAGTCTGACAGGGGTCCGCCAAGAGACCCAGTACTTC	CASSLTGVRQETQYF